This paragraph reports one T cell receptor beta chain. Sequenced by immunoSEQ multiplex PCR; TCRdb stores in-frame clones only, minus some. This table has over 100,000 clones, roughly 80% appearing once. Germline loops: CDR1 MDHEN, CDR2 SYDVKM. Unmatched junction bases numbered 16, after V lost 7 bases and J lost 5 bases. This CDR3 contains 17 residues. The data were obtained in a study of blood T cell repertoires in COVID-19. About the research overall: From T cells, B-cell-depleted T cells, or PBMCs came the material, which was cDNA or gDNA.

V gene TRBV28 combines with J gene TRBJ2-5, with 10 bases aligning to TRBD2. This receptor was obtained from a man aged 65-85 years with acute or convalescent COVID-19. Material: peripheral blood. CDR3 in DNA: TGTGCCAGCACTCTGGGAAGCACTAGCGGGATAAGGGAGACCCAGTACTTC. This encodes CASTLGSTSGIRETQYF.